This TCR beta chain was documented in a study of cytomegalovirus exposure and HLA in healthy donors. Study-level findings and limits: Cytomegalovirus-associated status was assigned to 150 to 200 TCR beta chains.

Sequencing was performed with immunoSEQ multiplex PCR; in TCRdb, only in-frame clones are kept and a portion is missing. The table has roughly 56,000 clones, about 95% seen once. About this clone itself: What it recognizes is unknown.

V shed 3 bases and J 14 bases; nucleotides not matched to a gene: 21. CDR1 is MNHEY, CDR2 SVGAGI, per germline. The CDR3 is 16 amino acids. The chain has TRBV6-5 and TRBJ2-5; 7 bases agree with TRBD1. The clonotype originates from a young man in good health and CMV-seronegative. The sequenced sample consisted of PBMCs. In DNA form, the CDR3 reads TGTGCCAGCAGTTATTCGGGTGTAGGGGGCGAACGACCTCTCTACTTC. Amino acid sequence: CASSYSGVGGERPLYF.